This entry lists 14 T cell receptor beta chains sequenced from one sample in a study of OX40 agonist ivuxolimab in advanced cancers. Only in-frame clones appear in the TCRdb table, and some are missing; sequencing was by immunoSEQ multiplex PCR. This repertoire shows some 64,000 clones, 88% found once; its top ten account for 0.67%. Sequenced material: CD4+ or CD8+ T cells sorted from blood, taken in a trial of the OX40 agonist ivuxolimab. These receptors all stem from an adult with an advanced solid tumor such as melanoma, head and neck, liver or kidney cancer.

The chain combines TRBV6-1 with TRBJ1-1, with D perhaps TRBD1 (5 bases). Germline V lookup: CDR1 MNHNS, CDR2 SASEGT. The CDR3 has 12 amino acids. V shed 6 bases and J shed 10 bases, with 15 bases lying between them. For the CDR3, the DNA is TGTGCCAGCAGAACGGGGACGGTGACAGCTTTCTTT. It is translated as CASRTGTVTAFF.

The chain has TRBV7-9 and TRBJ2-3, with 10 nucleotides matching TRBD1. CDR1 is SEHNR and CDR2 is FQNEAQ in the germline V gene (reference sequence). Trimming at V came to 5 bases and at J to 5 bases, leaving 10 bases not matched to a gene. The CDR3 spans 16 residues. The CDR3 DNA follows: TGTGCCAGCAGCACAGGACAGGGGGGTCTTGTAGATACGCAGTATTTT. Translation gives CASSTGQGGLVDTQYF.

The J gene is TRBJ1-4, the V gene TRBV25-1, with a weak D call TRBD1 (5 bases). V was pared by 6 bases and J by 5 bases, with 16 bases between. From germline, CDR1 is MGHDK and CDR2 SYGVNS. The CDR3 spans 15 residues. The CDR3 loop reads CASRGSGRVNEKLFF. CDR3 bases: TGTGCCAGCAGAGGGTCGGGCAGGGTAAATGAAAAACTGTTTTTT.

The rearrangement links TRBV4-1 to TRBJ2-5; 9 positions match TRBD1. CDR1 and CDR2 (germline): MGHRA, YSYEKL. Germline trimming cut 4 bases from V and 4 bases from J; bases unmatched to any gene: 10. The CDR3 consists of 16 residues. CDR3 region: CASSLRGTGQRETQYF. The CDR3 DNA reads TGCGCCAGCAGCCTACGCGGGACAGGGCAACGAGAGACCCAGTACTTC.

The chain is built from TRBV5-4 and TRBJ1-2; D not resolved. The V end was cut by 5 bases, the J end by 1 base, with 15 bases between. This CDR3 has 15 residues. Germline CDR1 is SGHNT and CDR2 is YYREEE (reference sequence). The CDR3 spells CASRPRESGNYGYTF. The CDR3 nucleotides are TGTGCCAGCAGACCGAGGGAGTCGGGTAACTATGGCTACACCTTC.

The chain employs TRBV27 and TRBJ2-3; D is uncertain. CDR3 length: 13 residues. Germline CDR1 MNHEY, CDR2 SMNVEV (reference sequence). Trimming removed 2 bases at V and 2 bases at J, with 5 bases between. CDR3 amino acids: CASSLASTDTQYF. The CDR3 DNA reads TGTGCCAGCAGTTTAGCCTCCACAGATACGCAGTATTTT.

The chain uses TRBV6-1 and TRBJ1-6, with D possibly being TRBD1 (5 bases). The germline V and J ends were trimmed by 3 bases and 8 bases, with 8 bases remaining between them. The germline V gene has CDR1 MNHNS and CDR2 SASEGT. This CDR3 is built from 13 residues. The CDR3 nucleotides are TGTGCCAGCAGTGACAGGGAAGATTCACCCCTCCACTTT. Translation: CASSDREDSPLHF.

V is TRBV19 and J is TRBJ2-7; tentative D call: TRBD2 (6 bases). Trimming cost V 5 bases and J 3 bases, with 11 bases left between them. Germline CDR1 reads LNHDA; CDR2 reads SQIVND (reference sequence). CDR3 size: 13 residues. The CDR3 protein is CASSAGRNYEQYF. CDR3 nucleotides: TGTGCCAGTAGTGCGGGACGGAACTACGAGCAGTACTTC.

The chain combines TRBV6-1 with TRBJ2-5; D unclear. CDR1 MNHNS and CDR2 SASEGT come from the germline V gene. The CDR3 spans 13 residues. V lost 3 bases and J lost 2, with 7 bases in between. DNA of the CDR3: TGTGCCAGCAGTGACGCGAGTCAAGAGACCCAGTACTTC. Translating gives CASSDASQETQYF.

CDR3 residues: CASSTGGGQGLYQETQYF. As DNA, the CDR3 is TGTGCCAGCAGCACAGGGGGGGGACAGGGGTTGTACCAAGAGACCCAGTACTTC. The genes are TRBV11-2 and TRBJ2-5, with 10 bases lining up with TRBD1. Germline V gene lookup returns CDR1 SGHAT and CDR2 FQNNGV. V lost 5 bases, J lost 0 bases, and 12 bases stayed unmatched. The CDR3 loop spans 18 amino acids.

The chain combines TRBV6-5 with TRBJ1-2, with a possible D match to TRBD1 (5 bases). Germline CDR1 and CDR2: MNHEY and SVGAGI. The V gene lost 4 bases and the J gene lost 4 bases, with 10 bases spanning the gap. This CDR3 contains 13 residues. The CDR3 region has the DNA TGTGCCAGCAGTTCGACAGCCCCCTATGGCTACACCTTC. Its translation is CASSSTAPYGYTF.

The genes are TRBV27 and TRBJ1-1; D is ambiguous. Trimming pared 0 bases from V and 1 base from J, leaving 6 bases between. The CDR3 runs 14 residues. In germline, CDR1 is MNHEY, CDR2 SMNVEV (reference sequence). CDR3 loop: CASSLSWQNTEAFF. For the CDR3, the DNA is TGTGCCAGCAGTTTATCGTGGCAGAACACTGAAGCTTTCTTT.

The CDR3 DNA reads TGTGCCAGCAGCCAAGATGTCGGGACAGGGGAGCACAATGAGCAGTTCTTC. Translation gives CASSQDVGTGEHNEQFF. The V call is TRBV4-2, the J call TRBJ2-1; 10 bases fit TRBD1. With 0 bases clipped from V and 5 bases from J, the junction kept 7 bases outside the gene matches. In germline, CDR1 is LGHNA, CDR2 YNFKEQ. The CDR3 is 17 residues long.

This clone was observed once. The V call is TRBV27, the J call TRBJ2-4; 9 bases agree with TRBD1. The CDR3 covers 16 residues. With 5 bases clipped from V and 3 bases from J, the junction kept 8 bases outside the gene matches. CDR1 MNHEY and CDR2 SMNVEV come from the germline V gene (reference sequence). CDR3: CASSPIGQGSKNIQYF. DNA for the CDR3: TGTGCCAGCAGTCCTATAGGACAGGGGAGCAAAAACATTCAGTACTTC.